The rows below give T cell receptor beta chains drawn from one sample of a study of blood T cell repertoires in COVID-19. Some clones are missing from TCRdb's copy, which holds only in-frame ones; the method was immunoSEQ multiplex PCR. The top ten clones hold approximately 4.8% of a sample with approximately 220,000 clones, approximately 86% of them seen once. The specimen was PBMCs or T cells enriched from blood (not recorded which). These receptors were collected from a woman between 25 and 40 years old who had been exposed to COVID-19. CDR3s include the opening cysteine and the closing phenylalanine or tryptophan. The D gene is left open where the match is weak. A clone size is listed for some rows: how often the clone was seen (once, few, many), or a class if it is expanded.

v_gene	len	j_gene	abundance	d_gene	CDR3aa	CDR3nt
TRBV5-1	14	TRBJ1-2	.	.	CASSHNTGQYGYTF	TGCGCCAGCAGCCACAATACAGGGCAGTATGGCTACACCTTC
TRBV4-1	13	TRBJ2-7	.	.	CASSAGGAYEQYF	TGCGCCAGCAGCGCTGGCGGAGCCTACGAGCAGTACTTC
TRBV5-5	11	TRBJ2-7	.	.	CASSLSGEQYF	TGTGCCAGCAGCTTGTCAGGGGAGCAGTACTTC
TRBV15	17	TRBJ1-5	.	TRBD1	CATSREGTGGRSQPQHF	TGTGCCACCAGCAGAGAGGGGACAGGGGGCCGCAGCCAGCCCCAGCATTTT
TRBV18	15	TRBJ1-1	.	TRBD1	CASSPLDRGYTEAFF	TGTGCCAGCTCACCTCTTGACAGGGGGTACACTGAAGCTTTCTTT
TRBV5-4	15	TRBJ2-5	.	TRBD1	CASSSGQGRIETQYF	TGTGCCAGCAGCTCAGGACAGGGAAGGATAGAGACCCAGTACTTC
TRBV12-5	14	TRBJ1-2	.	TRBD1	CATPDRDANYGYTF	TGTGCTACACCGGACAGGGATGCCAACTATGGCTACACCTTC
TRBV7-2	13	TRBJ2-1	.	.	CASSSQLADEQFF	TGTGCCAGCAGCTCCCAACTAGCCGATGAGCAGTTCTTC
TRBV4-1	15	TRBJ2-7	.	.	CASSQASLVPYEQYF	TGCGCCAGCAGCCAAGCCTCACTAGTTCCCTACGAGCAGTACTTC
TRBV11-3	13	TRBJ1-6	.	.	CASSSLRAGTLHF	TGTGCCAGCAGCTCACTCAGAGCCGGGACCCTCCACTTT
TRBV11-2	13	TRBJ1-2	.	.	CASSYGQFYGCTF	TGTGCCAGCAGCTACGGACAGTTCTATGGCTGCACCTTC
TRBV29-1	15	TRBJ2-7	.	TRBD1	CSVRGQGTTAYEQYF	TGCAGCGTCCGAGGACAGGGAACCACCGCCTACGAGCAGTACTTC
TRBV2	12	TRBJ1-6	.	.	CASRLIQGTLHF	TGTGCCAGCAGACTCATTCAGGGGACCCTCCACTTT
TRBV5-1	15	TRBJ1-4	.	TRBD1	CASSLTGGTNEKLFF	TGCGCCAGCAGCCTGACAGGGGGAACTAATGAAAAACTGTTTTTT
TRBV27	17	TRBJ2-3	.	TRBD2	CASSWIGTSGGTDTQYF	TGTGCCAGCAGTTGGATCGGGACTAGCGGGGGCACAGATACGCAGTATTTT
TRBV25-1	14	TRBJ1-3	.	.	CASSSGSSGNTIYF	TGTGCCAGCAGTTCCGGGAGCTCTGGAAACACCATATATTTT
TRBV30	16	TRBJ1-4	.	.	CAWSVLGGALGEKLFF	TGTGCCTGGAGTGTACTAGGGGGGGCGTTGGGTGAAAAACTGTTTTTT
TRBV27	16	TRBJ1-5	.	TRBD1	CASSAHQRGRNQPQHF	TGTGCCAGCAGTGCCCATCAGAGGGGGCGCAATCAGCCCCAGCATTTT
TRBV5-1	15	TRBJ2-5	.	TRBD2	CASSSGLAGLETQYF	TGCGCCAGCAGCTCTGGACTAGCGGGACTGGAGACCCAGTACTTC
TRBV4-1	16	TRBJ1-1	few	.	CASSQNDMGQNTEAFF	TGCGCCAGCAGCCAAAACGATATGGGGCAGAACACTGAAGCTTTCTTT
TRBV9	18	TRBJ2-6	.	.	CASSVEAVLFSGANVLTF	TGTGCCAGCAGCGTAGAAGCGGTCCTTTTCTCTGGGGCCAACGTCCTGACTTTC
TRBV21-1	20	TRBJ1-1	.	.	CASSKPGQGACSSFYTEAFF	TGTGCCAGCAGCAAACCGGGACAGGGGGCTTGTTCGAGTTTCTACACTGAAGCTTTCTTT
TRBV6-5	12	TRBJ1-1	.	.	CASSPIGAGAFF	TGTGCCAGCAGTCCCATCGGGGCGGGGGCTTTCTTT
TRBV5-1	12	TRBJ1-2	once	TRBD1	CASTLTGYGYTF	TGCGCCAGCACCCTGACAGGGTATGGCTACACCTTC
TRBV7-3	14	TRBJ1-1	.	.	CASSLQSGDTEAFF	TGTGCCAGCAGCTTACAATCAGGGGACACTGAAGCTTTCTTT
TRBV2	14	TRBJ2-7	.	.	CASSEASGAGEQYF	TGTGCCAGCAGTGAAGCGTCAGGGGCCGGCGAGCAGTACTTC
TRBV19	16	TRBJ1-5	.	TRBD1	CASNSRTGAPNQPQHF	TGTGCCAGTAACTCCCGGACAGGGGCCCCCAATCAGCCCCAGCATTTT
TRBV2	14	TRBJ2-5	.	.	CASRPTSIGQTQYF	TGTGCCAGCAGACCAACTAGTATAGGCCAGACCCAGTACTTC
TRBV21-1	18	TRBJ1-5	.	.	CASSKPLSGGIGNQPQHF	TGTGCCAGCAGCAAACCCCTCTCGGGGGGCATTGGCAATCAGCCCCAGCATTTT
TRBV7-3	17	TRBJ2-3	.	TRBD2	CASSQRLAGGRPDTQYF	TGTGCCAGCAGCCAGCGACTAGCGGGGGGGCGCCCAGATACGCAGTATTTT
TRBV4-1	16	TRBJ2-3	.	TRBD2	CASSQGSGPVVDTQYF	TGCGCCAGCAGCCAAGGTAGCGGGCCCGTCGTAGATACGCAGTATTTT
TRBV5-1	13	TRBJ1-4	.	.	CASSLVQNEKLFF	TGCGCCAGCAGCTTGGTACAGAATGAAAAACTGTTTTTT
TRBV24-1	15	TRBJ2-2	.	.	CATSDLPRGNGELFF	TGTGCCACCAGTGATTTGCCGCGAGGAAACGGGGAGCTGTTTTTT
TRBV3-1/TRBV3-2	12	TRBJ1-1	.	.	CASSQESVAAFF	TGTGCCAGCAGCCAAGAGTCGGTTGCTGCTTTCTTT
TRBV11-2	14	TRBJ1-1	.	.	CASSLGATNAEAFF	TGTGCCAGCAGCTTAGGGGCCACAAACGCTGAAGCTTTCTTT
TRBV2	14	TRBJ1-1	.	.	CASKRFPGDTEAFF	TGTGCCAGCAAAAGGTTTCCCGGGGACACTGAAGCTTTCTTT
TRBV11-2	15	TRBJ1-5	.	.	CASSPRPGGRQPQHF	TGTGCCAGCAGCCCGCGTCCCGGAGGGAGACAGCCCCAGCATTTT
TRBV28	14	TRBJ1-2	.	TRBD1	CASKNAGQEAGYTF	TGTGCCAGCAAAAACGCGGGACAGGAGGCGGGCTACACCTTC
TRBV19	14	TRBJ1-5	.	.	CASSTRVNDQPQHF	TGTGCCAGTAGTACCAGGGTAAACGATCAGCCCCAGCATTTT
TRBV2	15	TRBJ2-2	.	TRBD2	CASSIAGGNTGELFF	TGTGCCAGCAGTATAGCGGGGGGGAACACCGGGGAGCTGTTTTTT
TRBV19	14	TRBJ1-6	.	.	CASTRAGKNSPLHF	TGTGCCAGTACCAGGGCAGGAAAGAATTCACCCCTCCACTTT
TRBV25-1	17	TRBJ1-5	.	TRBD1	CASSVSRDRGPDQPQHF	TGTGCCAGCAGTGTCAGCCGGGACAGGGGGCCGGATCAGCCCCAGCATTTT
TRBV11-2	15	TRBJ2-5	.	.	CASSLGGVPQETQYF	TGTGCCAGCAGCTTAGGGGGAGTACCCCAAGAGACCCAGTACTTC
TRBV2	12	TRBJ2-3	.	.	CASSGGPDTQYF	TGTGCCAGCAGCGGGGGGCCGGATACGCAGTATTTT
TRBV5-5	14	TRBJ2-1	.	.	CASSADYSYNEQFF	TGTGCCAGCAGCGCCGACTACTCCTACAATGAGCAGTTCTTC
TRBV9	15	TRBJ2-7	.	TRBD1	CASSVGLQGAAEQYF	TGTGCCAGCAGCGTAGGGCTGCAGGGGGCGGCCGAGCAGTACTTC
TRBV6-7	17	TRBJ1-5	.	.	CASNHLGDWGYNQPQHF	TGTGCCAGCAACCACTTAGGGGATTGGGGTTACAATCAGCCCCAGCATTTT
TRBV12-5	15	TRBJ2-3	once	.	CASGPGQLGTDTQYF	TGTGCTAGTGGACCAGGACAGCTGGGCACAGATACGCAGTATTTT
TRBV9	13	TRBJ2-1	.	.	CASSHPGGNEQFF	TGTGCCAGCAGCCACCCCGGGGGCAATGAGCAGTTCTTC
TRBV20-1	11	TRBJ2-5	.	.	CSARTQETQYF	TGCAGTGCTAGAACACAAGAGACCCAGTACTTC
TRBV12-3/TRBV12-4	12	TRBJ2-7	.	TRBD2	CASSSGGYEQYF	TGTGCCAGCTCTAGCGGGGGTTACGAGCAGTACTTC
TRBV9	15	TRBJ2-6	.	.	CASSAYGALVNVLTF	TGTGCCAGCAGCGCCTATGGGGCGTTAGTCAACGTCCTGACTTTC
TRBV12-5	17	TRBJ2-1	.	TRBD1	CASGLVLPTGKDNEQFF	TGTGCTAGTGGTTTGGTACTCCCGACAGGGAAAGACAATGAGCAGTTCTTC